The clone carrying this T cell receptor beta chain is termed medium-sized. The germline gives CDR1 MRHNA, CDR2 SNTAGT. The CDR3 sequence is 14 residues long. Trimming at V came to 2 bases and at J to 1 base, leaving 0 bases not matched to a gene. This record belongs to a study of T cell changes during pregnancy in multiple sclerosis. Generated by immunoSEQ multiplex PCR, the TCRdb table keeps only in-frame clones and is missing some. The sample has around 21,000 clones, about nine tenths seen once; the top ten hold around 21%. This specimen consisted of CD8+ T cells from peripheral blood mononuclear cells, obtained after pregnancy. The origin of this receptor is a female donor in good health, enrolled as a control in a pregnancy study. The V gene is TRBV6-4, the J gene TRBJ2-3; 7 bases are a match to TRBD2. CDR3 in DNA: TGTGCCAGCAGTGACGGGGGGGGCACAGATACGCAGTATTTT. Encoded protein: CASSDGGGTDTQYF.